These T cell receptor beta chains were read from a single sample in a study of blood T cell repertoires in COVID-19. Measured with immunoSEQ multiplex PCR; TCRdb has only the in-frame clones, and not every one. The sample records some 110,000 clones, 65% to 80% being singletons. Sequenced input: peripheral blood. The receptors here all came from a man aged 45-60 years with acute or convalescent COVID-19. The CDR3 runs from the conserved cysteine through the conserved F or W. The D gene is left open where the match is weak.

j_gene | v_gene | d_gene | CDR3aa
TRBJ2-1 | TRBV23-1 | TRBD2 | CASSLTGLALSSYNEQFF
TRBJ2-7 | TRBV3-1/TRBV3-2 | TRBD2 | CASSHRIAGGNEQYF
TRBJ2-3 | TRBV14 | TRBD2 | CASSRWTSGTTDTQYF
TRBJ2-7 | TRBV6-2/TRBV6-3 | TRBD1 | CASSSRDRVYEQYF
TRBJ1-1 | TRBV5-1 | NA | CASSLGGETEAFF
TRBJ2-1 | TRBV4-1 | TRBD2 | CASSQVVAGVHEQFF
TRBJ2-1 | TRBV4-1 | NA | CASSQEGSGHNEQFF
TRBJ2-3 | TRBV3-1/TRBV3-2 | TRBD2 | CASSRPSGGTSDTQYF
TRBJ1-4 | TRBV2 | TRBD1 | CASSEFTGGQEKLFF
TRBJ1-3 | TRBV5-1 | NA | CASSPEDSRGNTIYF
TRBJ1-2 | TRBV6-1 | NA | CASSEIFPSEYGYTF
TRBJ1-1 | TRBV7-6 | NA | CASSKTVNTEAFF
TRBJ1-5 | TRBV15 | NA | CATSGAYSNQPQHF
TRBJ1-1 | TRBV12-3/TRBV12-4 | NA | CASSYSGSEAFF
TRBJ2-1 | TRBV7-9 | TRBD2 | CASSPGLAFYNEQFF
TRBJ1-5 | TRBV10-3 | NA | CAISESPGVSNQPQHF
TRBJ1-1 | TRBV28 | TRBD1 | CAHRQGGDTEAFF
TRBJ2-1 | TRBV27 | NA | CASSLSAGPNNEQFF
TRBJ1-2 | TRBV5-5 | NA | CASSLQTGNYGYTF
TRBJ1-2 | TRBV7-8 | NA | CASSPKQGGPYGYTF
TRBJ2-1 | TRBV6-1 | TRBD1 | CASAIDRAYNEQFF
TRBJ2-2 | TRBV24-1 | NA | CATSDLPDNTGELFF
TRBJ2-2 | TRBV24-1 | TRBD2 | CATSGEPGLATGELFF
TRBJ2-5 | TRBV7-2 | TRBD1 | CASSVRFDRVQESQYF
TRBJ2-1 | TRBV12-3/TRBV12-4 | TRBD1 | CASRTGWNEQFF
TRBJ1-3 | TRBV18 | TRBD1 | CASSPGQASSGNTIYF
TRBJ2-3 | TRBV7-6 | TRBD2 | CASSLFPLAGGPDTDTQYF
TRBJ1-4 | TRBV27 | NA | CASSLFHSEKLFF
TRBJ2-5 | TRBV5-4 | NA | CASSLGQGRGQETQYF
TRBJ2-1 | TRBV7-3 | NA | CASSLGGFFF
TRBJ1-4 | TRBV5-1 | NA | CASSFDGEKLFF
TRBJ2-2 | TRBV19 | TRBD1 | CASTLQGVDTGELFF
TRBJ2-1 | TRBV3-1/TRBV3-2 | TRBD2 | CASSHSPSGGGNEQFF
TRBJ1-4 | TRBV19 | TRBD1 | CASSNAIRGRQGRSTNEKLFF
TRBJ1-2 | TRBV28 | NA | CASSLTGYGYTF
TRBJ2-7 | TRBV5-6 | NA | CASSQYRVEQYF
TRBJ1-5 | TRBV27 | TRBD1 | CASKPGQPNQPQHF
TRBJ2-7 | TRBV29-1 | TRBD2 | CSVVSGRAYEQYF
TRBJ2-5 | TRBV7-9 | NA | CASSLALQGRETQYF
TRBJ1-6 | TRBV5-1 | NA | CASSLQRPGATNSPLHF
TRBJ1-1 | TRBV7-3 | TRBD1 | CASSAGTGLDTEAFF
TRBJ1-6 | TRBV7-2 | NA | CASSLDSRNSPLHF
TRBJ2-7 | TRBV27 | NA | CASSLSGVEQYF
TRBJ2-7 | TRBV3-1/TRBV3-2 | TRBD1 | CASSQGTGGMSYEQYF
TRBJ2-2 | TRBV7-2 | TRBD2 | CASSKTSGSRTGELFF
TRBJ1-5 | TRBV6-5 | TRBD1 | CASSLGQANQPQHF
TRBJ2-5 | TRBV7-8 | NA | CASSLEPNRETQYF
TRBJ1-6 | TRBV7-6 | NA | CASSAGFSYSPLHF
TRBJ1-1 | TRBV6-5 | NA | CASTQNQGGNTEAFF
TRBJ1-1 | TRBV5-5 | NA | CASSGAMNTEAFF
TRBJ2-2 | TRBV5-4 | TRBD2 | CASSSWTSGNTGELFF
TRBJ2-7 | TRBV2 | NA | CASSAQGSGSYEQYF